The text below deals with one T cell receptor beta chain. Per the study methods: Nucleated cell number was recorded as an estimate derived from reference gene primer amplification. TCRdb's copy holds only in-frame clones and misses some; the assay was immunoSEQ multiplex PCR. That table gives V, J and clone size, and the DNA gave D and trimming. Found here are 35,000 or so clones, 80% of them singletons; the top ten hold about an eighth. The record originates from a study of blood T cell repertoires in COVID-19. Study information: COVID-19 samples collected from the United States, Italy and Spain covered acute and convalescent phases. Nucleic acid was either cDNA or gDNA, and it came from T cells, B-cell-depleted T cells, or PBMCs.

This CDR3 spans 15 amino acids. The receptor comes from a woman between 70 and 85 years old with acute or convalescent COVID-19. This chain links TRBV12-1 with TRBJ2-2; the table's D call TRBD2 went unverified against the DNA. TRBV12-1 is classified as a pseudogene. The sequenced sample consisted of peripheral blood. The CDR3 here is CASSSTETNTGELFF. The CDR3 nucleotides read TGTGCCAGCAGCTCTACTGAAACCAACACCGGGGAGCTGTTTTTT.